A single sample gave rise to the 15 T cell receptor beta chains below, sequenced in a study of T cell responses to AZD1222 COVID-19 vaccine. Method: immunoSEQ multiplex PCR; TCRdb's copy keeps in-frame clones and lacks some. Found here are roughly 150,000 clones, 90% to 95% of them singletons; the top ten hold around 1.3%. The source was peripheral blood, collected 28 days after the second AZD1222 dose. Receptor source: an adult who received the AZD1222 COVID-19 vaccine.

The chain combines TRBV6-5 with TRBJ2-7, with 7 bases identical to TRBD1. V gave up 5 bases and J gave up 2 bases; unmatched junction bases: 6. The CDR3 loop spans 14 amino acids. Germline V CDR1 and CDR2: MNHEY, SVGAGI. The chain's CDR3 is CASSPRDSPYEQYF. CDR3 nucleotide sequence: TGTGCCAGCAGTCCACGGGACAGTCCCTACGAGCAGTACTTC.

The genes are TRBV25-1 and TRBJ2-1; 13 nucleotides line up with TRBD2. The V gene end was trimmed by 8 bases and the J gene end by 6 bases; junction bases not matched to a gene: 4. The length of the CDR3 is 14 residues. Germline V gene data show CDR1 as MGHDK and CDR2 as SYGVNS. In DNA form, the CDR3 reads TGTGCCAGCGGGACTAGCGGGGTGGGCAATGAGCAGTTCTTC. The encoded protein is CASGTSGVGNEQFF.

This chain connects TRBV7-6 to TRBJ1-6; TRBD1 matches at 7 bases. The CDR3 covers 17 residues. Trimming cost V 4 bases and J 5 bases; bases outside gene matches: 11. The germline gives CDR1 SGHVS, CDR2 FNYEAQ. The CDR3 nucleotides read TGTGCCAGCAGCTGGAGACCCGGGACAGATAATAATTCACCCCTCCACTTT. It encodes CASSWRPGTDNNSPLHF.

This clone is a singleton in its sample. The chain carries TRBV7-2 and TRBJ2-6; D gene unclear. Germline loops: CDR1 SGHTA, CDR2 FQGNSA. CDR3 length equals 15 residues. V was clipped by 5 bases and J by 0 bases, with 8 bases between them. The CDR3 is CASSPQSSGANVLTF. In DNA form, the CDR3 reads TGTGCCAGCAGCCCACAGAGCTCTGGGGCCAACGTCCTGACTTTC.

The rearrangement uses TRBV7-2 and TRBJ2-3, with 9 bases lining up with TRBD2. After removal of 6 bases from V and 1 base from J, the junction contained 17 bases not matched to a gene. Germline CDR1 and CDR2: SGHTA and FQGNSA. This CDR3 has 19 residues. The CDR3, as DNA: TGTGCCAGCAGTTATAGCGGGGGCCTCTCCCGCACGGGCACAGATACGCAGTATTTT. It specifies CASSYSGGLSRTGTDTQYF.

The chain combines TRBV7-3 with TRBJ1-1, with D unclear. CDR3 length: 14 residues. Trimming removed 2 bases at V and 4 bases at J, with 11 bases between. Per germline, CDR1 SGHTA and CDR2 FQGTGA. The CDR3: CASSLDPMSTEAFF. The CDR3 DNA is TGTGCCAGCAGCTTAGACCCCATGAGCACTGAAGCTTTCTTT. Looking up the rest from reference TRBV7-3 and TRBJ1-1 gives the full variable domain: GAGVSQTPSNKVTEKGKYVELRCDPISGHTALYWYRQSLGQGPEFLIYFQGTGAADDSGLPNDRFFAVRPEGSVSTLKIQRTERGDSAVYLCASSLDPMSTEAFFGQGTRLTVV.

The chain is built from TRBV2 and TRBJ1-6, with TRBD1 identical over 10 bases. The V segment lost 7 bases and the J segment 10 bases; nucleotides outside the gene matches: 10. CDR3 length: 15 amino acids. CDR1 and CDR2 from the germline V gene are SNHLY and FYNNEI. In DNA form, the CDR3 reads TGTGCCAGCACCGAGGGAGACAGGGGGCCCTCACCCCTCCACTTT. Translating it yields CASTEGDRGPSPLHF. The variable domain in full, with the rest retrieved from reference TRBV2 and TRBJ1-6, is EPEVTQTPSHQVTQMGQEVILRCVPISNHLYFYWYRQILGQKVEFLVSFYNNEISEKSEIFDDQFSVERPDGSNFTLKIRSTKLEDSAMYFCASTEGDRGPSPLHFGNGTRLTVT.

The chain has TRBV11-2 and TRBJ1-5; 11 bases line up with TRBD1. The length of the CDR3 is 16 residues. V dropped 1 base and J dropped 2; count of bases not matched to a gene: 1. The germline gives CDR1 SGHAT, CDR2 FQNNGV. This CDR3 reads CASSLGDRGGNQPQHF. The CDR3 region has the DNA TGTGCCAGCAGCTTAGGGGACAGGGGGGGCAATCAGCCCCAGCATTTT.

This chain uses TRBV5-4 with TRBJ2-5, with no clear D. Trimming removed 1 base from V and 3 bases from J, with 16 bases in between. There are 16 residues in the CDR3. In germline, CDR1 is SGHNT, CDR2 YYREEE (reference sequence). This chain's CDR3 is CASSLWARILEETQYF. CDR3 nucleotide sequence: TGTGCCAGCAGCTTGTGGGCCCGAATCCTTGAAGAGACCCAGTACTTC.

CDR3 loop: CASSQVGGPGETQYF. The CDR3 DNA is TGTGCCAGCAGCCAAGTGGGGGGCCCGGGTGAGACCCAGTACTTC. The chain joins TRBV3-1 (or the pseudogene TRBV3-2) to TRBJ2-5, with D perhaps TRBD1 or TRBD2 (6 bases each). The germline V gene has CDR1 LGHDT and CDR2 YNNKEL (reference sequence). Trimming cost V 1 base and J 5 bases, with 14 bases left between them. This CDR3 has 15 residues.

V usage is TRBV2 and J usage is TRBJ1-1; D might be TRBD1 (5 bases). Germline CDR1 and CDR2: SNHLY and FYNNEI. There are 14 residues in the CDR3. Trimming took off 3 bases at V and 0 bases at J, with 8 bases between the two ends. CDR3 coding DNA: TGTGCCAGCAGTGATGGGGCGCTGAACACTGAAGCTTTCTTT. Its translation: CASSDGALNTEAFF.

The rearrangement uses TRBV5-6 and TRBJ1-5, with D maybe TRBD1 (5 bases). V lost 5 bases and J 3 bases, leaving 21 bases between the germline ends. Per the germline V gene, CDR1 is SGHDT and CDR2 is YYEEEE. This CDR3 contains 17 residues. The CDR3 coding sequence is TGTGCCAGCAGAGCTTGGATAATCGGGGGATCCAATCAGCCCCAGCATTTT. Encoded protein: CASRAWIIGGSNQPQHF.

V gene TRBV9 combines with J gene TRBJ1-2, with D unresolved. V lost 0 bases, J lost 13 bases, and 19 bases lay in between. The germline CDR1 and CDR2 sequences are SGDLS and YYNGEE. The CDR3 sequence is 14 residues long. CDR3 sequence reads: CASSVAVTGSLSTF. In DNA form, the CDR3 reads TGTGCCAGCAGCGTAGCAGTGACGGGAAGCCTCTCCACCTTC.

The chain couples TRBV5-4 to TRBJ1-5; possibly TRBD1 for D (5 bases). V lost 1 base and J 2 bases, leaving 10 bases between the germline ends. The CDR3 has 15 amino acids. Germline lookup yields CDR1 SGHNT and CDR2 YYREEE (reference sequence). In nucleotides, the CDR3 is TGTGCCAGCAGCTTGACAGGTCAGGGCAATCAGCCCCAGCATTTT. Its protein product is CASSLTGQGNQPQHF.

This chain connects TRBV19 to TRBJ2-2, with D maybe TRBD2 (5 bases). Trimming left V 3 bases short and J 1 base short, with 9 bases between. Germline CDR1 and CDR2: LNHDA and SQIVND (reference sequence). The CDR3 length is 15 residues. The CDR3 nucleotides read TGTGCCAGTAGTATGAGCGGAAAGAACACCGGGGAGCTGTTTTTT. Its translation is CASSMSGKNTGELFF.